This paragraph reports one TCR beta chain. Antigen specificity is unknown. The same CDR3 arises from other DNA sequences in this sample as well. Profiling relied on immunoSEQ multiplex PCR, and the TCRdb table lists in-frame clones only, not all of them. The top ten hold about an eighth of the sample, which has about 19,000 clones, 86% seen once. This entry is derived from a study of OX40 agonist ivuxolimab in advanced cancers. Study-wide context: The treatment was a fully human IgG2 OX40 agonist, ivuxolimab. Antecedent anti-PD-1, anti-PD-L1 or anti-CTLA-4 therapy was permissible, with about 39% having received some. Whole-study results and caveats: Clonal expansion by week 6 occurred in CD4+ and CD8+ blood T cells (at 0.1 to 3.0 mg/kg). CD8+ T cells showed, on average, more clonal expansion than CD4+ cells.

The CDR3 runs 14 residues. Germline V gives CDR1 SGHRS, CDR2 YFSETQ. V was cut by 0 bases and J by 0 bases, with 5 bases left in between. The V and J genes are TRBV5-1 and TRBJ2-3; no firm D call. Material: CD4+ or CD8+ T cells sorted from blood, obtained in a trial of the OX40 agonist ivuxolimab. The clonotype comes from an adult with an advanced solid tumor such as melanoma, head and neck, liver or kidney cancer. In DNA, the CDR3 is TGCGCCAGCAGCTTGGAAGTAAGCACAGATACGCAGTATTTT. Its protein product is CASSLEVSTDTQYF.